One sample yielded the 26 T cell receptor beta chains listed below, sequenced in a study of CD8+ T cells in alopecia areata. Following RNA extraction, reverse transcription yielded cDNA that acted as the sequencing template. Here immunoSEQ multiplex PCR was the method, and the copy in TCRdb shows in-frame clones only, minus some. The table shows 130,000 to 150,000 clones, with about 87% occurring only once. The sequencing here drew on CD8+ T cells sorted from blood, taken at week 0. The origin of the receptors is a human donor with alopecia areata.

The chain has TRBV29-1 and TRBJ2-1, with D possibly TRBD1 on 7 matching bases. Germline V gene data show CDR1 as SQVTM and CDR2 as ANQGSEA. The CDR3 loop spans 13 amino acids. Trimming left V 7 bases short and J 5 bases short, with 15 bases between. CDR3 loop: CSEDRAGNNEQFF. The CDR3 nucleotides are TGCAGCGAAGACAGGGCGGGGAACAATGAGCAGTTCTTC.

The CDR3 spells CASSDSGGYTF. In nucleotides, the CDR3 is TGTGCCAGCAGCGACAGCGGCGGCTACACCTTC. The rearrangement links TRBV9 to TRBJ1-2; D not resolved. The CDR3 is 11 residues long. The ends were cut back, 3 bases at V and 8 bases at J, with 8 bases in the middle. The germline V gene encodes CDR1 SGDLS and CDR2 YYNGEE.

The chain joins TRBV21-1 to TRBJ2-6; the table's TRBD2 call for D was not verified on the DNA. TRBV21-1 is listed as a pseudogene. The CDR3 consists of 23 residues. This chain's CDR3 is CASSKAPGRGEVLEASGANVLTF. In DNA form, the CDR3 reads TGTGCCAGCAGCAAAGCCCCTGGGAGGGGAGAGGTACTTGAGGCCTCTGGGGCCAACGTCCTGACTTTC.

V gene TRBV4-1 combines with J gene TRBJ2-7; 8 nucleotides align to TRBD1. This CDR3 contains 14 residues. Losses at the gene ends were 2 bases for V and 3 bases for J; bases not matched to a gene: 3. Germline CDR1 reads MGHRA; CDR2 reads YSYEKL. In DNA form, the CDR3 reads TGCGCCAGCAGCCAACGTGACAGGGGCTACGAGCAGTACTTC. Amino acid sequence: CASSQRDRGYEQYF.

The V gene is TRBV19, the J gene TRBJ2-1, with 8 bases identical to TRBD2. Germline values: CDR1 LNHDA, CDR2 SQIVND (reference sequence). With 4 bases clipped from V and 0 bases from J, the junction kept 8 bases outside the gene matches. The CDR3 consists of 17 residues. CDR3 nucleotide sequence: TGTGCCAGTAGTACCCAGGCTAGCGGGCTCTCCTACAATGAGCAGTTCTTC. Amino acid sequence: CASSTQASGLSYNEQFF.

The chain links TRBV14 to TRBJ2-2; TRBD2 aligns across 11 bases. The V gene end was trimmed by 1 base and the J gene end by 5 bases; junction bases not matched to a gene: 6. In germline, CDR1 is SGHDN, CDR2 FVKESK. The CDR3 length is 17 residues. In DNA, the CDR3 is TGTGCCAGCAGCCAAGGACTAGCGGGATGGAAGACCGGGGAGCTGTTTTTT. It yields the protein CASSQGLAGWKTGELFF.

J is TRBJ2-7 and V is TRBV4-1, with a tentative D call TRBD2 (6 bases). CDR3 size: 16 residues. Deletions cut 2 bases from V and 7 bases from J, with 21 bases between. Looked up from germline, CDR1 is MGHRA and CDR2 is YSYEKL. CDR3 sequence: CASSQSSETARREQYF. In nucleotides, the CDR3 is TGCGCCAGCAGCCAATCTAGCGAGACCGCCCGGAGAGAGCAGTACTTC.

The V and J genes are TRBV4-1 and TRBJ2-1; D unclear. Germline V gene data show CDR1 as MGHRA and CDR2 as YSYEKL. V lost 3 bases and J 10 bases, leaving 7 bases between the germline ends. This CDR3 is built from 11 residues. The CDR3 reads CASSQGDEQFF. As DNA, the CDR3 is TGCGCCAGCAGCCAGGGTGACGAGCAGTTCTTC.

The J gene is TRBJ2-5, the V gene TRBV2, with 10 bases that match TRBD2. CDR3 size: 16 residues. Germline V gene sequence: CDR1 SNHLY, CDR2 FYNNEI. J lost 6 bases, V lost 5 bases, and 12 bases had no gene match. CDR3 nucleotide sequence: TGTGCCAGCAGTCGGGCCCTAGCGGGAGTTTTAAAGACCCAGTACTTC. Amino acids: CASSRALAGVLKTQYF.

The rearrangement links TRBV5-1 to TRBJ2-3; TRBD1 aligns across 10 bases. V lost 2 bases to trimming and J lost 4 bases; unmatched junction nucleotides: 4. CDR1 is SGHRS and CDR2 is YFSETQ in the germline V gene. The CDR3 is 15 amino acids. The DNA for the CDR3 is TGCGCCAGCAGCTTTGGACAGGGGGTCGCAGATACGCAGTATTTT. This translates into CASSFGQGVADTQYF.

This clone was picked up a small number of times. Other DNA sequences in the sample encode the same CDR3. The CDR3 protein is CAWSTGAGISTDTQYF. CDR3 sequence (DNA): TGTGCCTGGAGTACCGGAGCGGGGATCAGCACAGATACGCAGTATTTT. J is TRBJ2-3 and V is TRBV30; 7 nucleotides match TRBD2. Germline V gives CDR1 GTSNPN, CDR2 SVGIG (reference sequence). With 2 bases clipped from V and 0 bases from J, the junction kept 8 bases outside the gene matches. This CDR3 is built from 16 residues.

As concerns this clone: Sequence at one end of the junction differs from germline and may be a read error. The chain joins TRBV7-7 to TRBJ2-1; no clear D gene. There are 15 residues in the CDR3. The V gene's germline CDR1 is SSHAT and CDR2 FNYEAQ (reference sequence). CDR3 sequence (DNA): TGTGCTAGCAGCGCGGCACCCTACGACTACAATGAGCAGTTCTTC. It encodes CASSAAPYDYNEQFF.

This chain uses TRBV11-3 with TRBJ1-1; 11 bases align to TRBD1. V dropped 4 bases and J dropped 0; count of bases not matched to a gene: 4. Germline V gene lookup returns CDR1 SGHNT and CDR2 YENEEA. There are 16 residues in the CDR3. This chain's CDR3 is CASSSGQGEMNTEAFF. The CDR3 bases are TGTGCCAGCAGCTCGGGACAGGGGGAAATGAACACTGAAGCTTTCTTT.

The CDR3 DNA sequence: TGTGCCAGCAGCTTGGGAGGGGGCGGGGGCAATCAGCCCCAGCATTTT. Amino acid sequence: CASSLGGGGGNQPQHF. The V gene is TRBV7-9, the J gene TRBJ1-5, with TRBD1 matching over 7 bases. Germline CDR1 is SEHNR and CDR2 is FQNEAQ (reference sequence). The CDR3 is 16 amino acids. With V trimmed by 3 bases and J by 2 bases, 7 bases remained unmatched.

The chain has TRBV4-1 and TRBJ1-5; D call uncertain. This CDR3 has 16 amino acids. CDR1 and CDR2 from the germline V gene are MGHRA and YSYEKL. Trimming removed 6 bases at V and 1 base at J, with 16 bases between. The CDR3 DNA follows: TGCGCCAGCAGTCCGGGTGAGGCAATGAGCAATCAGCCCCAGCATTTT. Amino acids: CASSPGEAMSNQPQHF.

V usage is TRBV4-1 and J usage is TRBJ1-1; no clear D gene. The germline V gene has CDR1 MGHRA and CDR2 YSYEKL. This CDR3 region has 13 residues. V lost 0 bases and J 5 bases, leaving 7 bases between the germline ends. CDR3 nucleotides: TGCGCCAGCAGCCAAGAATCCAGGACTGAAGCTTTCTTT. Translation: CASSQESRTEAFF.

CDR3 in amino acids: CASSPMGQYTGELFF. The CDR3 DNA reads TGTGCCAGCAGTCCTATGGGACAGTACACCGGGGAGCTGTTTTTT. The chain links TRBV6-6 to TRBJ2-2, with 7 bases matching TRBD1. Looked up from germline, CDR1 is MNHNY and CDR2 is SVGAGI (reference sequence). The CDR3 totals 15 residues. After removal of 5 bases from V and 3 bases from J, the junction contained 6 bases not matched to a gene.

This clone was detected once. The chain joins TRBV29-1 to TRBJ2-3, with 12 positions matching TRBD2. The CDR3 totals 17 residues. From germline, CDR1 is SQVTM and CDR2 ANQGSEA. The V gene end was trimmed by 6 bases and the J gene end by 0 bases; junction bases not matched to a gene: 10. The CDR3: CSVAGTSGRRSTDTQYF. DNA for the CDR3: TGCAGCGTCGCCGGGACTAGCGGGCGTCGCAGCACAGATACGCAGTATTTT.

This clone turned up a few times. CDR3 bases: TGTGCCAGCAGCTATCCGGACACCTCCTACGAGCAGTACTTC. Residues: CASSYPDTSYEQYF. The chain joins TRBV5-6 to TRBJ2-7, with D perhaps matching TRBD1 (5 bases). The germline V and J ends were trimmed by 3 bases and 0 bases, with 10 bases remaining between them. This CDR3 spans 14 amino acids. The germline V gene has CDR1 SGHDT and CDR2 YYEEEE.

This chain joins TRBV6-5 and TRBJ1-1; no firm D call. The CDR3 totals 14 residues. V lost 3 bases, J lost 6 bases, and 14 bases lay in between. CDR1 MNHEY and CDR2 SVGAGI come from the germline V gene. CDR3 DNA: TGTGCCAGCAGTTATTTTGGGGTGGACGCTGAAGCTTTCTTT. It is translated as CASSYFGVDAEAFF.

The J gene is TRBJ2-3, the V gene TRBV7-6; D may be TRBD1 (5 bases). V was cut by 4 bases and J by 2 bases, with 13 bases left in between. CDR3 length: 15 amino acids. Germline values: CDR1 SGHVS, CDR2 FNYEAQ. The CDR3: CASSYGHTITDTQYF. CDR3 DNA sequence: TGTGCCAGCAGCTACGGACATACGATCACAGATACGCAGTATTTT.

V usage is TRBV14 and J usage is TRBJ1-1; D is uncertain. V lost 1 base and J 1 base, leaving 7 bases between the germline ends. Germline V gene data show CDR1 as SGHDN and CDR2 as FVKESK. This CDR3 spans 14 amino acids. The CDR3 DNA is TGTGCCAGCAGCCAAGGGCTGGGGAACACTGAAGCTTTCTTT. It encodes CASSQGLGNTEAFF.

V gene TRBV27 combines with J gene TRBJ2-7, with D unclear. CDR1 is MNHEY and CDR2 is SMNVEV in the germline V gene (reference sequence). This CDR3 contains 13 residues. The ends were cut back, 5 bases at V and 4 bases at J, with 12 bases in the middle. Here the CDR3 reads CASSLTPSYEQYF. The CDR3 region has the DNA TGTGCCAGCAGTCTCACGCCTTCTTACGAGCAGTACTTC.

DNA for the CDR3: TGTGCCAGCAGCCCCAGCTGGGGGGATTACGAGCAGTACTTC. Its translation is CASSPSWGDYEQYF. The rearrangement uses TRBV5-4 and TRBJ2-7; D is perhaps TRBD2 (6 bases). Trimming removed 4 bases at V and 4 bases at J, with 15 bases between. CDR1 is SGHNT, CDR2 YYREEE, per germline (reference sequence). This CDR3 is 14 amino acids long.

The genes are TRBV7-8 and TRBJ2-7; 9 nucleotides align to TRBD1. Germline V gene data show CDR1 as SGHVS and CDR2 as FQNEAQ. V lost 6 bases to trimming and J lost 1 base; unmatched junction nucleotides: 4. The CDR3 sequence is 14 residues long. CDR3 nucleotide sequence: TGTGCCAGCAGAACCGGGACAGGGTCCTACGAGCAGTACTTC. Protein sequence: CASRTGTGSYEQYF. The complete variable domain, with remaining parts taken from reference TRBV7-8 and TRBJ2-7, reads GAGVSQSPRYKVAKRGQDVALRCDPISGHVSLFWYQQALGQGPEFLTYFQNEAQLDKSGLPSDRFFAERPEGSVSTLKIQRTQQEDSAVYLCASRTGTGSYEQYFGPGTRLTVT.

The V call is TRBV27, the J call TRBJ2-1, with D maybe TRBD2 (5 bases). This CDR3 spans 15 amino acids. Germline CDR1 and CDR2: MNHEY and SMNVEV (reference sequence). V shed 6 bases and J shed 7 bases, with 19 bases lying between them. The CDR3 region is CASSLRLAQSNEQFF. In nucleotides, the CDR3 is TGTGCCAGCAGCCTCCGCCTAGCCCAATCGAATGAGCAGTTCTTC.